A single sample is the source of the 11 T cell receptor beta chains below, sequenced in a study of blood T cell repertoires in COVID-19. Clones were sequenced by immunoSEQ multiplex PCR, and TCRdb holds only the in-frame ones, with some missing. The table records about 210,000 clones, over 75% of them present only once. The specimen was peripheral blood. The receptors were gathered from a woman aged 40 to 50 with acute or convalescent COVID-19.

This rearrangement joins TRBV7-2 to TRBJ1-2; 7 nucleotides agree with TRBD1. Germline CDR1 SGHTA, CDR2 FQGNSA. J gave up 5 bases and V 1 base, and 7 bases lay outside the gene matches. The CDR3 is 15 amino acids. For the CDR3, the DNA is TGTGCCAGCAGCTTAGACCGGGACAGAGCTTATGGCTACACCTTC. This codes for CASSLDRDRAYGYTF.

The chain is built from TRBV5-1 and TRBJ1-4, with TRBD1 matching 10 bases. CDR1 and CDR2 from the germline V gene are SGHRS and YFSETQ. The CDR3 contains 16 residues. The trim removed 4 bases at V and 8 bases at J, leaving 11 bases unmatched. The CDR3 nucleotides are TGCGCCAGCAGCCGTATCCCGGGGACAGGGGAAGAAAAACTGTTTTTT. Amino acid sequence: CASSRIPGTGEEKLFF.

The chain carries TRBV9 and TRBJ2-5, with 10 positions matching TRBD1. The CDR3 has 15 residues. The germline V gene has CDR1 SGDLS and CDR2 YYNGEE. J lost 4 bases, V lost 4 bases, and 7 bases had no gene match. The CDR3 spells CASSIDRGRLETQYF. The CDR3 DNA follows: TGTGCCAGCAGCATCGACAGGGGGCGCTTAGAGACCCAGTACTTC.

J is TRBJ2-7 and V is TRBV6-6; a weak D match, TRBD1 (5 bases). V shed 6 bases and J shed 2 bases, with 11 bases lying between them. Germline assignment: CDR1 MNHNY and CDR2 SVGAGI (reference sequence). The CDR3 has 13 amino acids. The CDR3 loop reads CASRIGQTYEQYV. The CDR3 nucleotides are TGTGCCAGCAGAATTGGACAAACCTACGAGCAGTACGTC.

The V and J genes are TRBV29-1 and TRBJ1-1, with TRBD1 matching over 7 bases. In germline, CDR1 is SQVTM, CDR2 ANQGSEA. V shed 3 bases and J 1 base; nucleotides not matched to a gene: 5. The CDR3 is 14 amino acids. The CDR3 loop reads CSVDPGQRNTEAFF. In DNA, the CDR3 is TGCAGCGTTGACCCGGGACAGCGGAACACTGAAGCTTTCTTT.

The chain combines TRBV15 with TRBJ1-4, with TRBD1 identical over 7 bases. In germline, CDR1 is LNHNV, CDR2 YYDKDF (reference sequence). This CDR3 has 16 amino acids. V shed 3 bases and J 8 bases; nucleotides not matched to a gene: 12. The CDR3 loop is CATSSRDSSRREKLFF. In DNA form, the CDR3 reads TGTGCCACCAGCAGTCGGGACAGCTCGAGGAGGGAAAAACTGTTTTTT.

The gene calls are TRBV27 and TRBJ1-2; the match to TRBD1 covers 12 bases. After removal of 6 bases from V and 7 bases from J, the junction contained 9 bases not matched to a gene. The CDR3 totals 15 residues. CDR1 is MNHEY and CDR2 is SMNVEV in the germline V gene (reference sequence). CDR3 nucleotides: TGTGCCAGCAGGGAACTCGGGACAGGGGGCGGTGGCTACACCTTC. It is translated as CASRELGTGGGGYTF.

The chain recombines TRBV10-1 with TRBJ2-1, with 7 bases identical to TRBD2. CDR1 WNHNN and CDR2 SYGVQD come from the germline V gene (reference sequence). The V segment lost 8 bases and the J segment 8 bases; nucleotides outside the gene matches: 6. CDR3 size: 12 residues. CDR3 bases: TGCGCCAGCTCGCCCCGGGGGGATGAGCAGTTCTTC. It encodes CASSPRGDEQFF.

This clone is a singleton in its sample. The chain links TRBV18 to TRBJ1-4; TRBD1 agrees at 8 bases. V dropped 0 bases and J dropped 2; count of bases not matched to a gene: 2. From germline, CDR1 is KGHSH and CDR2 LQKENI. The CDR3 runs 16 residues. CDR3 loop: CASSPPQGATNEKLFF. Here the CDR3 DNA reads TGTGCCAGCTCACCACCGCAGGGGGCCACTAATGAAAAACTGTTTTTT.

The CDR3 sequence: CSVEGTSGGAPVFTDTQYF. The CDR3 DNA sequence: TGCAGCGTTGAAGGGACTAGCGGGGGGGCCCCAGTTTTTACAGATACGCAGTATTTT. The rearrangement uses TRBV29-1 and TRBJ2-3, with TRBD2 matching 15 bases. Germline V lookup: CDR1 SQVTM, CDR2 ANQGSEA. With V trimmed by 1 base and J by 3 bases, 11 bases remained unmatched. The CDR3 consists of 19 residues.

The chain carries TRBV15 and TRBJ1-5, with D hard to call. The germline V gene encodes CDR1 LNHNV and CDR2 YYDKDF (reference sequence). Between the trimmed V and J ends, which lost 0 bases and 4 bases, there was a span of 4 bases. The CDR3 extends over 13 amino acids. This CDR3 is CATSRDTNQPQHF. The CDR3 DNA reads TGTGCCACCAGCAGAGATACAAATCAGCCCCAGCATTTT.